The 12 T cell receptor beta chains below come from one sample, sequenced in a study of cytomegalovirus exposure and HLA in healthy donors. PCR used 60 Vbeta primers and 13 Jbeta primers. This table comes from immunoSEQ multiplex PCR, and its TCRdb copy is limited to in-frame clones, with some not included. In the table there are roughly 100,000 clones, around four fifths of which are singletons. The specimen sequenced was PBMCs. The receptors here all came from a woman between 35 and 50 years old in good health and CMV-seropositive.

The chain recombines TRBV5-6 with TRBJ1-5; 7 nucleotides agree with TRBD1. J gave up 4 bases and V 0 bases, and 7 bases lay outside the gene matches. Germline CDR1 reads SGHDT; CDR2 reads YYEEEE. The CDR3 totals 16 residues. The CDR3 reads CASSLAGTVGNQPQHF. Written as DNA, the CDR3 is TGTGCCAGCAGCTTGGCCGGGACAGTGGGGAATCAGCCCCAGCATTTT.

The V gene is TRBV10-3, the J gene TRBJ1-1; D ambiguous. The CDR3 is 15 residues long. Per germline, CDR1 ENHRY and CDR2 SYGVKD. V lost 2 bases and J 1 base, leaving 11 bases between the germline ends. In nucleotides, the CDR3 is TGTGCCATCAGTGAGGGTCCGGGAGAGAACACTGAAGCTTTCTTT. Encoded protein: CAISEGPGENTEAFF.

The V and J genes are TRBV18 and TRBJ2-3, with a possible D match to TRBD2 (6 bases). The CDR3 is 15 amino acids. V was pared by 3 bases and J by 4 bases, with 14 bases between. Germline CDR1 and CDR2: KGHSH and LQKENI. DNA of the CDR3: TGTGCCAGCTCACCGGCAGCGGGCCGCGCAGATACGCAGTATTTT. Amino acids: CASSPAAGRADTQYF.

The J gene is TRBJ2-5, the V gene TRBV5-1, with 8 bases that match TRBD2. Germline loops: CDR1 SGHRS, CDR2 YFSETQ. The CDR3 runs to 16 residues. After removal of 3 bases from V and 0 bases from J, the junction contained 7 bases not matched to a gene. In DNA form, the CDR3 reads TGCGCCAGCAGCTCCCAGACTAGCGCGGACCAAGAGACCCAGTACTTC. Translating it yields CASSSQTSADQETQYF.

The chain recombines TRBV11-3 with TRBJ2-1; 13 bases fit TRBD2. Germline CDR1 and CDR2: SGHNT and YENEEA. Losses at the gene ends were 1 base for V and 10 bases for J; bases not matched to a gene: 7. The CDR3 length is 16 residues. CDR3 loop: CASSLGGLAGDGEQFF. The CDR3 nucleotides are TGTGCCAGCAGCTTAGGCGGACTAGCGGGAGATGGCGAGCAGTTCTTC.

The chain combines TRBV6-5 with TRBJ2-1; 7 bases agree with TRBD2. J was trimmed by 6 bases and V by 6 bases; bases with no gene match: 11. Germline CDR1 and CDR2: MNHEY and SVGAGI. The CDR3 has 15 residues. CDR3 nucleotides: TGTGCCAGCAGCCTTCTGTTGGGGGGGTCCAATGAGCAGTTCTTC. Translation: CASSLLLGGSNEQFF.

CDR3 in DNA: TGTGCCAGCACCTGGAGGGGCAGGGACTACGAGCAGTACTTC. It specifies CASTWRGRDYEQYF. The V call is TRBV27, the J call TRBJ2-7; possible D gene TRBD2, 6 bases. Trimming left V 7 bases short and J 3 bases short, with 16 bases between. This CDR3 has 14 amino acids. Per the germline V gene, CDR1 is MNHEY and CDR2 is SMNVEV (reference sequence).

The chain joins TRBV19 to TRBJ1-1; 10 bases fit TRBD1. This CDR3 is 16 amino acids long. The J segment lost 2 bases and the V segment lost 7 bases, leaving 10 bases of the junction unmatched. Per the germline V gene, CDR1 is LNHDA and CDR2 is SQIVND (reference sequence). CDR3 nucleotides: TGTGCCAGTATCTCAAGGGACAGGGGTGGAAACACTGAAGCTTTCTTT. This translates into CASISRDRGGNTEAFF.

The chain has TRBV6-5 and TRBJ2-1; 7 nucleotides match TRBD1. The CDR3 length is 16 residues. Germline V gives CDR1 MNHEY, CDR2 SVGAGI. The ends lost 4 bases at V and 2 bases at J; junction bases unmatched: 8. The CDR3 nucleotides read TGTGCCAGCAGTTCCCCCCGGGACAGACCCTACAATGAGCAGTTCTTC. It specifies CASSSPRDRPYNEQFF.

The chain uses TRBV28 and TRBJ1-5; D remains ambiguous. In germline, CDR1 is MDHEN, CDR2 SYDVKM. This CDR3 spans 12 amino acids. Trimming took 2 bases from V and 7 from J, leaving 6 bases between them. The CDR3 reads CASSLISQPQHF. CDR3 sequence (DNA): TGTGCCAGCAGTTTAATCTCCCAGCCCCAGCATTTT.

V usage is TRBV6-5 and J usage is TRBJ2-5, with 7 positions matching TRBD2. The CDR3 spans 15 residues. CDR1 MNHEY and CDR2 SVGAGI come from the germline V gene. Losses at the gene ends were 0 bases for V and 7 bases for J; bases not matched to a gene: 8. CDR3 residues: CASSYSGGGPRTQYF. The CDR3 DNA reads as TGTGCCAGCAGTTACTCGGGGGGGGGTCCACGGACCCAGTACTTC.

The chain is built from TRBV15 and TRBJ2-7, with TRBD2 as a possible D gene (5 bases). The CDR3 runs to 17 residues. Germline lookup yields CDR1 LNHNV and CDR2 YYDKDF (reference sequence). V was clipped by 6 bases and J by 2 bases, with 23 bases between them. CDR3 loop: CATSRELLSGNPYEQYF. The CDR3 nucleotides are TGTGCCACCAGTAGGGAGCTCCTTAGTGGAAATCCCTACGAGCAGTACTTC.